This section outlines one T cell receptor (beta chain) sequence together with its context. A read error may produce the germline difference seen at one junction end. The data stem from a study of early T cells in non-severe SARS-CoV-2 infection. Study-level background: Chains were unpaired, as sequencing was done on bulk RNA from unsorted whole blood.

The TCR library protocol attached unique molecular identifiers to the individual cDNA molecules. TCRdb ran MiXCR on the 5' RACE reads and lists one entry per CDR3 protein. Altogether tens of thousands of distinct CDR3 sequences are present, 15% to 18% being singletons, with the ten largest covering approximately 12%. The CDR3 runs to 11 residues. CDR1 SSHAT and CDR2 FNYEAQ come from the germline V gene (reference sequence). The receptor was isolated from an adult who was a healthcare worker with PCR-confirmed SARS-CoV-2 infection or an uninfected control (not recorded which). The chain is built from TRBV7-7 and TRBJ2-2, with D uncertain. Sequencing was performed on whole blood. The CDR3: CASSFGGELFF. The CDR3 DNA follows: TGTGCTAGCAGCTTTGGGGGGGAGCTGTTTTTT.